This TCR beta chain was found in a study of blood T cell repertoires in COVID-19. Across the whole study: There were acute and convalescent COVID-19 samples, and they came from the United States, Italy and Spain.

Looked up from germline, CDR1 is SEHNR and CDR2 is FQNEAQ (reference sequence). There are 14 residues in the CDR3. V was cut by 0 bases and J by 5 bases, with 10 bases left in between. As processed by the authors: Amplification from reference gene primers served as the basis for estimated nucleated cell counts. The assay was immunoSEQ multiplex PCR, and TCRdb's table has in-frame clones only and misses some. V, J and clone size derive from that table, while D and trimming were established from the DNA sequence. The sample includes 200,000 to 250,000 clones, 65% to 90% of them seen just once. This rearrangement joins TRBV7-9 to TRBJ2-5, with D perhaps matching TRBD2 (6 bases). The receptor comes from a woman in her thirties or forties who had recovered from COVID-19. Sequencing was performed on peripheral blood. Here the CDR3 reads CASSLASSGETQYF. CDR3 DNA: TGTGCCAGCAGCTTAGCGAGCAGCGGGGAGACCCAGTACTTC.